Listed below are T cell receptor beta chains from one sample, sequenced in a study of blood T cell repertoires in COVID-19. Clones were sequenced by immunoSEQ multiplex PCR, and TCRdb holds only the in-frame ones, with some missing. The sample yields 140,000 to 150,000 clones, approximately 90% seen once. Sequenced sample: PBMCs or T cells enriched from blood (not recorded which). The receptors here all came from a woman younger than 45 with acute COVID-19. Both conserved end residues are part of each CDR3. D genes are given only for firm matches. Rows give clone size only sometimes, using once, few, many, or a class for an expanded clone.

d_gene,j_gene,abundance,v_gene,CDR3nt,CDR3aa
-,TRBJ1-2,-,TRBV28,TGTGCCAGCAGTTTGGCCTGGGGGGTGCTCTATGGCTACACCTTC,CASSLAWGVLYGYTF
-,TRBJ2-2,-,TRBV5-1,TGCGCCAGCGGCCGGGACACCGCGACCGGGGAGCTGTTTTTT,CASGRDTATGELFF
TRBD1,TRBJ2-7,-,TRBV9,TGTGCCAGCAGCGCGCGTGGCGGGACAGGGAACGAGCAGTACTTC,CASSARGGTGNEQYF
TRBD1,TRBJ2-2,-,TRBV5-1,TGCGCCAGCAGACCGGACAGGGGCACCGGGGAGCTGTTTTTT,CASRPDRGTGELFF
-,TRBJ1-2,-,TRBV28,TGTGCCAGCAGTTCACAGGGCCGGGGTGGCTACACCTTC,CASSSQGRGGYTF
TRBD1,TRBJ1-2,-,TRBV27,TGTGCCAGCAGTCATAGTCAGGGGGACTATGGCTACACCTTC,CASSHSQGDYGYTF
TRBD2,TRBJ2-5,-,TRBV6-5,TGTGCCAGCAGAGTAGCGGGAGGGCCTCGAGAGACCCAGTACTTC,CASRVAGGPRETQYF
-,TRBJ1-1,-,TRBV10-3,TGTGCCATCAGCCAAAGACCGGGGGATCGAGGTGAAGCTTTCTTT,CAISQRPGDRGEAFF
-,TRBJ1-1,once,TRBV6-6,TGTGCCAGCAGGACACTGGGGGGCACTGAAGCTTTCTTT,CASRTLGGTEAFF
TRBD2,TRBJ2-1,-,TRBV3-1/TRBV3-2,TGTGCCAGCAGCCAAGGATGGGGGAGGGCGGAGGATGAGCAGTTCTTC,CASSQGWGRAEDEQFF
TRBD2,TRBJ2-3,-,TRBV11-3,TGTGCCAGCAGCTCGTTTCTAGCGGGAGGGGAGGGTACGCAGTATTTT,CASSSFLAGGEGTQYF
TRBD2,TRBJ2-1,-,TRBV11-2,TGTGCCAGCAGCTCCCGGGTGGGACTAGCGGGAGGTGAGCAGTTCTTC,CASSSRVGLAGGEQFF
TRBD2,TRBJ2-1,-,TRBV28,TGTGCCAGCCTGGGACTAGCGGGAGGATATGAGCAGTTCTTC,CASLGLAGGYEQFF
-,TRBJ2-3,-,TRBV24-1,TGTGCCACCAGGGACAAAGTTGGGGCAGATACGCAGTATTTT,CATRDKVGADTQYF
-,TRBJ2-5,few,TRBV4-3,TGCGCCAGCAGCCAAGTCGGGAAAGGCAGGGGACAAGAGACCCAGTACTTC,CASSQVGKGRGQETQYF
TRBD1,TRBJ2-7,-,TRBV7-2,TGTGCCAGCAGGAGACGGGACAGCTCCTACGAGCAGTACTTC,CASRRRDSSYEQYF
-,TRBJ2-4,-,TRBV7-2,TGTGCCAGCAGTCTTCGAACTGGTCCGGAGGGAATAGCCAAAAACATTCAGTACTTC,CASSLRTGPEGIAKNIQYF
TRBD2,TRBJ2-7,-,TRBV28,TGTGCCAGCAGTGCCGGACTAGCGGGAGGAGGCGCCTACGAGCAGTACTTC,CASSAGLAGGGAYEQYF
-,TRBJ2-7,-,TRBV7-3,TGTGCCAGCAGTCCCGCCGGCGGCAGCTCCTACGAGCAGTACTTC,CASSPAGGSSYEQYF
-,TRBJ2-7,-,TRBV6-2/TRBV6-3,TGTGCCAGCAGTTACGGGGGCGTTAGCTCCTACGAGCAGTACTTC,CASSYGGVSSYEQYF
-,TRBJ2-1,-,TRBV5-1,TGCGCCAGCAGCTTGGAAGGAGCCTACAATGAGCAGTTCTTC,CASSLEGAYNEQFF
-,TRBJ1-1,-,TRBV6-2/TRBV6-3,TGTGCCAGCAGTTACTCGGACAAGCCGAACACTGAAGCTTTCTTT,CASSYSDKPNTEAFF
-,TRBJ2-5,-,TRBV5-1,TGCGCCAGCAGCTTGGAGGCGGGGCAAGAGACCCAGTACTTC,CASSLEAGQETQYF
-,TRBJ2-5,-,TRBV30,TGTGCCTGGAGTGGACTGCCCGCAGCCCAGTACTTC,CAWSGLPAAQYF
-,TRBJ2-7,-,TRBV7-3,TGTGCCAGCAGCCCTGGACAGGGAGGGTTCGACGAGCAGTACTTC,CASSPGQGGFDEQYF
TRBD2,TRBJ2-1,-,TRBV9,TGTGCCAGCAGCGTAGCCCAGGAGTGGGCTAGCGGGAGCAGTGAGCAGTTCTTC,CASSVAQEWASGSSEQFF
TRBD2,TRBJ2-3,-,TRBV24-1,TGTGCCACCAGTGATATACGACTAGCGGGTGATACGCAGTATTTT,CATSDIRLAGDTQYF
TRBD2,TRBJ2-7,-,TRBV5-1,TGCGCCAGCGCGCCAGCGGGGAACTCCTACGAGCAGTACTTC,CASAPAGNSYEQYF
TRBD2,TRBJ2-7,-,TRBV6-1,TGTGCCAGCCAGCGGGAGGTTCCCTACGAGCAGTACTTC,CASQREVPYEQYF
-,TRBJ2-3,-,TRBV2,TGTGCCAGCAGTGGACAGGTCGTACCAGATACGCAGTATTTT,CASSGQVVPDTQYF
-,TRBJ2-5,-,TRBV19,TGTGCCAGTAAGATCACGGGGGTACAAGAGACCCAGTACTTC,CASKITGVQETQYF
TRBD1,TRBJ2-5,-,TRBV18,TGTGCCAGCTCACCAACAGGGGTTGAGACCCAGTACTTC,CASSPTGVETQYF
TRBD1,TRBJ1-2,-,TRBV28,TGTGCCAGCAGTTTTCCGGACAGGGCGGCGTATGGCTACACCTTC,CASSFPDRAAYGYTF
-,TRBJ1-1,few,TRBV12-3/TRBV12-4,TGTGCCAGCAGGTCCAGGAACACTGAAGCTTTCTTT,CASRSRNTEAFF
-,TRBJ1-3,-,TRBV5-5,TGTGCCAGCAGCTCCCTTGGGACAGGAAACACCATATATTTT,CASSSLGTGNTIYF
-,TRBJ2-2,few,TRBV5-8,TGTGCCAGCAGCTTTGGCTGGCCGGGACAAGCGAACACCGGGGAGCTGTTTTTT,CASSFGWPGQANTGELFF
TRBD1,TRBJ2-5,-,TRBV5-1,TGCGCCACCAACCCCAGAGGGGGCGCCTTGGAGACCCAGTACTTC,CATNPRGGALETQYF
-,TRBJ1-1,-,TRBV19,TGTGCCAGTAGATCTCAGGGGACCTTGAACACTGAAGCTTTCTTT,CASRSQGTLNTEAFF
TRBD2,TRBJ2-1,-,TRBV29-1,TGCAGCGTCGCCGGGACTAGTATCAATGAGCAGTTCTTC,CSVAGTSINEQFF
-,TRBJ2-7,once,TRBV18,TGTGCCAGCTCACCATTTTCAGGATTTTCTATGGCCCACGAGCAGTACTTC,CASSPFSGFSMAHEQYF
-,TRBJ1-2,-,TRBV30,TGTGCCTGGAGTGCCGGTACAGCTAACTATGGCTACACCTTC,CAWSAGTANYGYTF
-,TRBJ2-2,-,TRBV7-9,TGTGCCACCAGGGGGGGAACGAACACCGGGGAGCTGTTTTTT,CATRGGTNTGELFF
-,TRBJ1-1,-,TRBV2,TGTGCCAGCAGTCGCCAGGGGATCGAGGTCACTGAAGCTTTCTTT,CASSRQGIEVTEAFF
-,TRBJ2-7,-,TRBV5-8,TGTGCCAGCAGCTTCAGGGTGAGCTCCTACGAGCAGTACTTC,CASSFRVSSYEQYF
TRBD1,TRBJ2-5,-,TRBV11-2,TGTGCCAGCAGGCCCGGGACAGGGAACCAAGAGACCCAGTACTTC,CASRPGTGNQETQYF
TRBD1,TRBJ1-4,-,TRBV28,TGTGCCACTCACAGGGGGTATAATGAAAAACTGTTTTTT,CATHRGYNEKLFF
TRBD2,TRBJ2-3,-,TRBV10-3,TGTGCCATCAGTGAATCCCTAGCGGTTGTGGATGATACGCAGTATTTT,CAISESLAVVDDTQYF
-,TRBJ1-1,-,TRBV5-1,TGCGCCAGCAGCTCCAACCCGAGACAGGCTGGGGGTGAAGCTTTCTTT,CASSSNPRQAGGEAFF
TRBD2,TRBJ2-3,-,TRBV7-3,TGTGCCAGCAGCCTATCAGCGGGAGGTTCGGATACGCAGTATTTT,CASSLSAGGSDTQYF
-,TRBJ1-5,-,TRBV19,TGTGCCAGTAGTATAGTATATAGCAATCAGCCCCAGCATTTT,CASSIVYSNQPQHF
-,TRBJ2-7,-,TRBV27,TGTGCCAGCAGTTTATCCCCGGGGGGGACAGTCTCCTACGAGCAGTACTTC,CASSLSPGGTVSYEQYF
-,TRBJ2-7,-,TRBV2,TGTGCCAGCAGTGTTAATCGCGAGCAGTACTTC,CASSVNREQYF
-,TRBJ1-2,-,TRBV12-3/TRBV12-4,TGTGCCAGCAGCCGAGGGAGCTATGGCTACACCTTC,CASSRGSYGYTF